The subject of this entry is one TCR beta chain. Its specificity is not known. This CDR3 contains 18 residues. This entry comes from a study of blood T cells in healthy people across ages. Combining a sample-barcoded 5' primer with a J-beta primer mix, a second PCR ran for roughly 6 to 11 cycles. Tags on each cDNA molecule came from a template-switch adaptor with 12 random nucleotides. TCRdb recomputed calls from the 5' RACE reads with MiXCR, one row per CDR3 protein. The repertoire includes about 320,000 distinct CDR3 sequences, 27% of them detected once, and 29% sits in the top ten. Study results and caveats: Strongly correlated with naive T cell percentage was TCR beta diversity. Donors of long life had a larger count of naive CD4+ cells and greater diversity than aged donors. Since the PBMCs were unsorted, naive and antigen-experienced cells could not be conclusively compared.

This receptor was identified in a woman in her seventies in good health. The sample was blood. The rearrangement uses TRBV1 and TRBJ2-1. TRBV1 constitutes a pseudogene. CDR3 sequence (DNA): TGCACCAGCAGCCAAGATTGGCATGGGGTCCTCTCCTACAATGAGCAGTTCTTC. Residues: CTSSQDWHGVLSYNEQFF.